This T cell receptor (beta chain) was documented in a study of cytomegalovirus exposure and HLA in healthy donors. Study-wide findings and caveats: In vitro, a few CMV-associated chains proved specific for CMV antigens.

Profiling relied on immunoSEQ multiplex PCR, and the TCRdb table lists in-frame clones only, not all of them. This table has around 220,000 clones, 65% to 85% appearing once. On this clone: Its cognate antigen is unknown.

The TCR comes from a woman aged 25 to 39 in good health and CMV-seropositive. The source material was PBMCs.

The CDR3 region is CASSVWEVISDGYTF. The CDR3 DNA is TGTGCCAGCAGCGTCTGGGAGGTGATAAGCGATGGCTACACCTTC. V gene TRBV5-6 combines with J gene TRBJ1-2; D call uncertain. The CDR3 runs 15 residues. V gave up 4 bases and J gave up 6 bases, with 19 bases separating them. CDR1 is SGHDT and CDR2 is YYEEEE in the germline V gene.